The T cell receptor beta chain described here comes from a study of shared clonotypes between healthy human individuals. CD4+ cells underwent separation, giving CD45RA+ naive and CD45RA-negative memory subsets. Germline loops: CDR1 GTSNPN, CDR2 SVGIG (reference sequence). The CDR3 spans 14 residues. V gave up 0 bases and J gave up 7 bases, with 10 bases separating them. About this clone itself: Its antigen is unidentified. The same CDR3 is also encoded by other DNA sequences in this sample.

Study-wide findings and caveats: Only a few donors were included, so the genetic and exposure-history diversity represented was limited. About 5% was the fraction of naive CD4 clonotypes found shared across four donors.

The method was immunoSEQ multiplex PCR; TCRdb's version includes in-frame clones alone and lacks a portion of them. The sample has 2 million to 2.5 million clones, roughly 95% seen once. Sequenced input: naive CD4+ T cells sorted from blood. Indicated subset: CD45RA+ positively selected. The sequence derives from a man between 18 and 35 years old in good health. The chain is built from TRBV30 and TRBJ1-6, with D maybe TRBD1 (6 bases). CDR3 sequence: CAWSVGQYNSPLHF. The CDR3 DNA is TGTGCCTGGAGTGTAGGACAGTACAATTCACCCCTCCACTTT.